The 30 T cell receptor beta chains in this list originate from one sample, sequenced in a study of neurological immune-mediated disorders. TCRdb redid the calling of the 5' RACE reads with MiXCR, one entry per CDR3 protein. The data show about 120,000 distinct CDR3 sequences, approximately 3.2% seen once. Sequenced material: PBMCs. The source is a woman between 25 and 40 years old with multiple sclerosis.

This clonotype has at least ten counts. DNA for the CDR3: TGTGCCAGTAGTAACCAGGAGACGAATCAGCCCCAGCATTTT. Its translation: CASSNQETNQPQHF. The V and J genes are TRBV19 and TRBJ1-5; unclear D gene. The CDR3 length is 14 residues. The germline V gene encodes CDR1 LNHDA and CDR2 SQIVND (reference sequence). Trimming removed 4 bases at V and 4 bases at J, with 11 bases between.

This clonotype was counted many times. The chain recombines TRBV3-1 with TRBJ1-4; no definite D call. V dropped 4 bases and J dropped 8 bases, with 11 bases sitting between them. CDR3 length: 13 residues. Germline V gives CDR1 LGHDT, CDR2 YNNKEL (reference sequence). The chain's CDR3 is CASSPEVQEKLFF. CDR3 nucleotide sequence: TGTGCCAGCAGCCCCGAGGTTCAAGAAAAACTGTTTTTT. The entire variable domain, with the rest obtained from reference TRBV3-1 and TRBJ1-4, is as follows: DTAVSQTPKYLVTQMGNDKSIKCEQNLGHDTMYWYKQDSKKFLKIMFSYNNKELIINETVPNRFSPKSPDKAHLNLHINSLELGDSAVYFCASSPEVQEKLFFGSGTQLSVL.

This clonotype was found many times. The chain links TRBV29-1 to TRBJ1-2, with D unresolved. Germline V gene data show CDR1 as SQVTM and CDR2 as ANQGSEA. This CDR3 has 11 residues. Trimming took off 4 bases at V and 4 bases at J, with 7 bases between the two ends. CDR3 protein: CSVVTSYGYTF. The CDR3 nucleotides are TGCAGCGTTGTGACAAGCTATGGCTACACCTTC.

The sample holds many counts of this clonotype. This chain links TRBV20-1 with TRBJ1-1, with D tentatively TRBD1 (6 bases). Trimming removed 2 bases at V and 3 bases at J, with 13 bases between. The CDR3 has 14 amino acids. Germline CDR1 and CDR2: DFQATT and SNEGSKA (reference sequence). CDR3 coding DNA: TGCAGTGCTAGACGAAACAGGGTCTACACTGAAGCTTTCTTT. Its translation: CSARRNRVYTEAFF.

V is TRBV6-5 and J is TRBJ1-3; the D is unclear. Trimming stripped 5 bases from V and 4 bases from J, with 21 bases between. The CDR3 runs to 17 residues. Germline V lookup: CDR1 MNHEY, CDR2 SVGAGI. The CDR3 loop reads CASSTNYPKGSGNTIYF. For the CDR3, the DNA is TGTGCCAGCAGTACAAACTATCCCAAGGGATCCGGAAACACCATATATTTT.

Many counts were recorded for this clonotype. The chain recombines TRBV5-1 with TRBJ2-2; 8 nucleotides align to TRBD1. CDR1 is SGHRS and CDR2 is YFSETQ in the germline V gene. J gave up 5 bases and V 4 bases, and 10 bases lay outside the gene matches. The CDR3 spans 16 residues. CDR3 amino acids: CASSVNGQGITGELFF. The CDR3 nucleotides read TGCGCCAGCAGCGTAAACGGACAGGGTATAACCGGGGAGCTGTTTTTT.

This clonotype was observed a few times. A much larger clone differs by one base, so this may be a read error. The CDR3 nucleotides read TGCAGTGCACGAGGGAAAGAGGCCCTCAACTTT. This encodes CSARGKEALNF. J is TRBJ1-6 and V is TRBV20-1, with no clear D. The CDR3 runs to 11 residues. CDR1 is DFQATT and CDR2 is SNEGSKA in the germline V gene (reference sequence).

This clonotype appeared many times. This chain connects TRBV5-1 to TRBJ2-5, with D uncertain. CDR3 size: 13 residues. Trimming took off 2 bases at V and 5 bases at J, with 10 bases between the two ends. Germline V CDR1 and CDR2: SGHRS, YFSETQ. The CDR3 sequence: CASSLRHDETQYF. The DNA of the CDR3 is TGCGCCAGCAGCTTAAGACACGACGAGACCCAGTACTTC.

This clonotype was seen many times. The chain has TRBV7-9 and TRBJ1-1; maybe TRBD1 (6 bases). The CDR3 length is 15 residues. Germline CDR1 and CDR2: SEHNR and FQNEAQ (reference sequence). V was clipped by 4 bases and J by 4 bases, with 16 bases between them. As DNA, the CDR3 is TGTGCCAGCAGCTCCGGGGGGCAGGGCGGCACTGAAGCTTTCTTT. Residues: CASSSGGQGGTEAFF.

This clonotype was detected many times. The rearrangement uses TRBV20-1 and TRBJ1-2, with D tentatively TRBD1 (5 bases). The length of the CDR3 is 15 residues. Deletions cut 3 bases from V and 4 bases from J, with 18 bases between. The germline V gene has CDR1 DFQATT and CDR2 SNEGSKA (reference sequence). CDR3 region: CSARAQETNPYGYTF. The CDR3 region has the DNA TGCAGTGCTAGGGCACAGGAGACGAATCCCTATGGCTACACCTTC.

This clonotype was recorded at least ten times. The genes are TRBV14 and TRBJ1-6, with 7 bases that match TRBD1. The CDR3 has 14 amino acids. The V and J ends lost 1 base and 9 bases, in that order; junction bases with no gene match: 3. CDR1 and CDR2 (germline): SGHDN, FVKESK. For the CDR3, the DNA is TGTGCCAGCAGCCAAGTCAGGGGGGCTTCACCCCTCCACTTT. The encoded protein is CASSQVRGASPLHF.

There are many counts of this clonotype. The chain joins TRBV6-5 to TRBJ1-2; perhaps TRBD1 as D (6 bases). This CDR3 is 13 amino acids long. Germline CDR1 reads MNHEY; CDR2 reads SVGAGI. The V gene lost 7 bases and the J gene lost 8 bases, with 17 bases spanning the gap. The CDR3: CASIPLTGSGYTF. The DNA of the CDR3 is TGTGCCAGCATTCCCCTGACAGGTTCAGGCTACACCTTC.

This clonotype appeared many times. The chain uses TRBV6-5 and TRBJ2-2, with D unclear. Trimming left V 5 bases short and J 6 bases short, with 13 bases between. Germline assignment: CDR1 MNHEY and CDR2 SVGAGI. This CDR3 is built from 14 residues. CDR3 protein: CASSTRPGPGELFF. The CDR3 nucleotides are TGTGCCAGCAGTACCCGACCAGGTCCCGGGGAGCTGTTTTTT.

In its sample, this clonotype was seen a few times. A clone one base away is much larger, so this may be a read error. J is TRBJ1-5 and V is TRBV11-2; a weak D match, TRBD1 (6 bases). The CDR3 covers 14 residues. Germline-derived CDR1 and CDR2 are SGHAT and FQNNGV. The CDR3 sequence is CASSYEQGNQPQNF. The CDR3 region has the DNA TGTGCCAGCAGCTATGAACAGGGAAATCAGCCCCAGAATTTT.

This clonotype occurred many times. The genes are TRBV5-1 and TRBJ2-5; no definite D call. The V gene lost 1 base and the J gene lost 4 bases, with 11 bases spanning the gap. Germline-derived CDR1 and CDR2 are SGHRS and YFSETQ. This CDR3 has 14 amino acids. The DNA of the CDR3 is TGCGCCAGCAGCTTGTCTGGGCAACGAGAGACCCAGTACTTC. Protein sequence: CASSLSGQRETQYF.

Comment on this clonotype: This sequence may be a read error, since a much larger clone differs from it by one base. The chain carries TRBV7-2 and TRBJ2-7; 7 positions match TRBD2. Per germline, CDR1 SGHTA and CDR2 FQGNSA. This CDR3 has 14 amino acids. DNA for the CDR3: TGTGTCAGCAGCCACACTAGCGCCACCTACGAGCAGTACTTC. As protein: CVSSHTSATYEQYF.

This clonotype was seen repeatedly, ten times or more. The CDR3 loop is CASSLGGRASEQFF. The CDR3 DNA reads TGTGCCAGCAGCTTGGGCGGGAGGGCCAGTGAGCAGTTCTTC. The chain carries TRBV5-5 and TRBJ2-1; TRBD2 agrees at 9 bases. Per the germline V gene, CDR1 is SGHKS and CDR2 is YYEKEE (reference sequence). V shed 0 bases and J 9 bases; nucleotides not matched to a gene: 4. This CDR3 contains 14 residues.

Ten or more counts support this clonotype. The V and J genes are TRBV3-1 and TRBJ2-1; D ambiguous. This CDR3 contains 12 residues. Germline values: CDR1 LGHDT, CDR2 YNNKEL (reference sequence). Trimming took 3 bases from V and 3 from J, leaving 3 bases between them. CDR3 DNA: TGTGCCAGCAGCCAGGGCTACAATGAGCAGTTCTTC. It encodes CASSQGYNEQFF.

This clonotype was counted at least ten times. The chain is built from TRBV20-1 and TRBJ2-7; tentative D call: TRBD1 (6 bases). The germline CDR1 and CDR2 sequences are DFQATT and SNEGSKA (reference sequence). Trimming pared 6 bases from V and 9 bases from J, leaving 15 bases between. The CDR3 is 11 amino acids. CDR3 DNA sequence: TGCAGTGCCCAGGGTGCAGGGGTGCAGTACTTC. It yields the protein CSAQGAGVQYF.

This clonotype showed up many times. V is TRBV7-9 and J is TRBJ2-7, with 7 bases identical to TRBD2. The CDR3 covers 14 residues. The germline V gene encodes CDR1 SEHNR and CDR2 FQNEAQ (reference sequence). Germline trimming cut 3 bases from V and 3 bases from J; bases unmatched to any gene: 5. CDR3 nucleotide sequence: TGTGCCAGCAGCTTTACTAGCGCTGGCTACGAGCAGTACTTC. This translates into CASSFTSAGYEQYF.

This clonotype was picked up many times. CDR3 DNA sequence: TGTGCCAGCAGCTTATGGGACAGCAATGGCTACACCTTC. Protein sequence: CASSLWDSNGYTF. The rearrangement links TRBV7-2 to TRBJ1-2, with 7 nucleotides matching TRBD1. Germline CDR1 reads SGHTA; CDR2 reads FQGNSA. The CDR3 sequence is 13 residues long. Unmatched junction bases numbered 3, after V lost 2 bases and J lost 6 bases.

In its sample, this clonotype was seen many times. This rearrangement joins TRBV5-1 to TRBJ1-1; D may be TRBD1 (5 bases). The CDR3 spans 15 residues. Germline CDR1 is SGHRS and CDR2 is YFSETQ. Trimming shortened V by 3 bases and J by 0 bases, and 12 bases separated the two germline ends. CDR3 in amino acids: CASSSPLGVNTEAFF. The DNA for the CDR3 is TGCGCCAGCAGCTCCCCCCTAGGGGTGAACACTGAAGCTTTCTTT.

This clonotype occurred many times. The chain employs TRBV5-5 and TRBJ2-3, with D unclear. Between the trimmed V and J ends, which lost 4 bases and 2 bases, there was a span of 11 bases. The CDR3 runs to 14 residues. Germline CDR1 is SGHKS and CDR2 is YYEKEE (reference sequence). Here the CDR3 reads CASSLRHPTDTQYF. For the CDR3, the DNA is TGTGCCAGCAGCCTGAGACACCCCACAGATACGCAGTATTTT.

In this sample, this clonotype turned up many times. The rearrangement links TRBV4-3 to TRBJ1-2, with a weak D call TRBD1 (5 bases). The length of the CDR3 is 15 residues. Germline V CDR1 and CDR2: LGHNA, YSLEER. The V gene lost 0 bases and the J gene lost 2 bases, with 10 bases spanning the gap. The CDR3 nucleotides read TGCGCCAGCAGCCAAGATCACGGGGGGAACTATGGCTACACCTTC. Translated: CASSQDHGGNYGYTF.

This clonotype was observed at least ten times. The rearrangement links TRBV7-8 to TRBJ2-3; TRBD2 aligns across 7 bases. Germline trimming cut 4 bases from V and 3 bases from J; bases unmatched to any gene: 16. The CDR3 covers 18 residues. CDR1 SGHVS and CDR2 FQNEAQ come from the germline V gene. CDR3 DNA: TGTGCCAGCAGCTCGCTCTCGAGGTGGCGGGAGCGAACAGATACGCAGTATTTT. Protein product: CASSSLSRWRERTDTQYF.

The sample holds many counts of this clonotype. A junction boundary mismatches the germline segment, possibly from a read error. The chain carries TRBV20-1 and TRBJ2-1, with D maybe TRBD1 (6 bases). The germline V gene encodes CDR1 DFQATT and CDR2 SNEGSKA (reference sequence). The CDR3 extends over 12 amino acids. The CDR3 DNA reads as TGCAGTGCCAGAGACAGGACCCCTGAGCAGTTCTTC. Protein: CSARDRTPEQFF.

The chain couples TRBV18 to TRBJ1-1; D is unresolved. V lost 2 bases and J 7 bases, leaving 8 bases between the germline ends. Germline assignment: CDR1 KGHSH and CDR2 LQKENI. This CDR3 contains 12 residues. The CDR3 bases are TGTGCCAGCTCACCAGCCGGGGATGAAGCTTTCTTT. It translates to CASSPAGDEAFF.

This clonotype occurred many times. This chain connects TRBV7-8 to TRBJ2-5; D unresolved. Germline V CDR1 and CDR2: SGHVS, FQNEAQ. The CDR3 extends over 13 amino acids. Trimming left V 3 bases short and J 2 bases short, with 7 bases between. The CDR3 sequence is CASSFGEQETQYF. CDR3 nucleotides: TGTGCCAGCAGCTTTGGAGAGCAAGAGACCCAGTACTTC.

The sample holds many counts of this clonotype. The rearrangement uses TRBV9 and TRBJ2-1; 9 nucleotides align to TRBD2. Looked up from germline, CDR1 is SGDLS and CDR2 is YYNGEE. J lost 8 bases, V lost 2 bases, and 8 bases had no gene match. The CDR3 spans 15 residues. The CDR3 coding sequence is TGTGCCAGCAGCGTGATCGCGGGAGGGGTGGATGAGCAGTTCTTC. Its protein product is CASSVIAGGVDEQFF.

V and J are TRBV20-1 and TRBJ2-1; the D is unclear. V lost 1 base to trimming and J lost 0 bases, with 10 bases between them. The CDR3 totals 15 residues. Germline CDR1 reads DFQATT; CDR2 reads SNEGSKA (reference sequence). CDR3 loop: CSARAHQSSYNEQFF. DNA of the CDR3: TGCAGTGCTAGAGCTCATCAGAGCTCCTACAATGAGCAGTTCTTC.